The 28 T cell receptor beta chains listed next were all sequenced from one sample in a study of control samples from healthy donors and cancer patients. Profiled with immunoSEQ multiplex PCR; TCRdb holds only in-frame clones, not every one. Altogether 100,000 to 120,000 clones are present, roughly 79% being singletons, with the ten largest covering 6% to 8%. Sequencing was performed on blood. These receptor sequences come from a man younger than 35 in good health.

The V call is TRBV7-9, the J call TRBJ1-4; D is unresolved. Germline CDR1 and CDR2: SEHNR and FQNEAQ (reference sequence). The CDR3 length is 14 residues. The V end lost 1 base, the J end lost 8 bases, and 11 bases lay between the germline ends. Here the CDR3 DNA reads TGTGCCAGCAGCTTAGGCGGCCAGGTCGAAAAACTGTTTTTT. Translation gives CASSLGGQVEKLFF.

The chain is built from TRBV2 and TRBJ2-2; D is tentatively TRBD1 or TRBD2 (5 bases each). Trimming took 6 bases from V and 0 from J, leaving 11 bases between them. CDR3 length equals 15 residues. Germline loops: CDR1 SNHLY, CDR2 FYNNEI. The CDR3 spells CASSWDRANTGELFF. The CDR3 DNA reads TGTGCCAGCAGCTGGGACCGAGCGAACACCGGGGAGCTGTTTTTT.

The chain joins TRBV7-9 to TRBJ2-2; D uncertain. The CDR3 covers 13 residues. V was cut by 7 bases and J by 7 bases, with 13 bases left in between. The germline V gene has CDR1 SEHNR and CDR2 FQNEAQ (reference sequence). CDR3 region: CASTVYQGGELFF. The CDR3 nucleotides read TGTGCCAGCACCGTATATCAAGGCGGGGAGCTGTTTTTT. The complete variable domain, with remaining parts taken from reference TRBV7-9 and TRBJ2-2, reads DTGVSQNPRHKITKRGQNVTFRCDPISEHNRLYWYRQTLGQGPEFLTYFQNEAQLEKSRLLSDRFSAERPKGSFSTLEIQRTEQGDSAMYLCASTVYQGGELFFGEGSRLTVL.

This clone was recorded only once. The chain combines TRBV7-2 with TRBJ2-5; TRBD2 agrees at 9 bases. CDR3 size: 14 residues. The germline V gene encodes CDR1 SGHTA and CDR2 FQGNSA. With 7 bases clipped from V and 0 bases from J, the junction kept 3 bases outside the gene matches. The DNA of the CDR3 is TGTGCCAGCAAAGCTAGCGGGAACCAAGAGACCCAGTACTTC. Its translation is CASKASGNQETQYF. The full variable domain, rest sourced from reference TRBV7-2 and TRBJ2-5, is GAGVSQSPSNKVTEKGKDVELRCDPISGHTALYWYRQSLGQGLEFLIYFQGNSAPDKSGLPSDRFSAERTGGSVSTLTIQRTQQEDSAVYLCASKASGNQETQYFGPGTRLLVL.

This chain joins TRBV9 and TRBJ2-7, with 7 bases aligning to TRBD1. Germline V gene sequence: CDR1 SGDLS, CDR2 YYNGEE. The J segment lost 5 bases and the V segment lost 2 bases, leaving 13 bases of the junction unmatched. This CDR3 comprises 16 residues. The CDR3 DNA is TGTGCCAGCAGCGTGAAACCCCGGACAGGTTCGCACGAGCAGTACTTC. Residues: CASSVKPRTGSHEQYF.

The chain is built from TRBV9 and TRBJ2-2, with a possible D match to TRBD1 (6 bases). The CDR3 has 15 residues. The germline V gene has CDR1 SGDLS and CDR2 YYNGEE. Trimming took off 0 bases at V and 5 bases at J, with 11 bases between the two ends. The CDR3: CASSVAVGATGELFF. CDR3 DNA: TGTGCCAGCAGCGTAGCCGTGGGGGCGACCGGGGAGCTGTTTTTT.

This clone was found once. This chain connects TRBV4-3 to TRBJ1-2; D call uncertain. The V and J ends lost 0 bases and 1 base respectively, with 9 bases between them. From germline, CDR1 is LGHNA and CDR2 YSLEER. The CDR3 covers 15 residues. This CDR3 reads CASSQDRTFNYGYTF. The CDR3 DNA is TGCGCCAGCAGCCAAGATCGAACTTTTAACTATGGCTACACCTTC.

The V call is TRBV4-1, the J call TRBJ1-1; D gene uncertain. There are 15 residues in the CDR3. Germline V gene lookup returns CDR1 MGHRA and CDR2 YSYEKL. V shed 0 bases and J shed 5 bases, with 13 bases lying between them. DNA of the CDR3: TGCGCCAGCAGCCAAGATGCCGGGTTTAGAACTGAAGCTTTCTTT. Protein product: CASSQDAGFRTEAFF.

Here the CDR3 DNA reads TGCGCCAGCAGTCCGGGGGTCTCAGGGTATAGCAATCAGCCCCAGCATTTT. This codes for CASSPGVSGYSNQPQHF. This chain connects TRBV5-1 to TRBJ1-5, with TRBD1 as a possible D gene (5 bases). The CDR3 loop spans 17 amino acids. With 5 bases removed from V and 0 bases from J, the gap between germline ends came to 18 bases. Germline CDR1 is SGHRS and CDR2 is YFSETQ.

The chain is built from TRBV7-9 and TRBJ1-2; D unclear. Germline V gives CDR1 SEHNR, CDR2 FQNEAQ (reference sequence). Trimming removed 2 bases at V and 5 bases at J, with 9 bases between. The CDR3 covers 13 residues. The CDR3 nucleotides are TGTGCCAGCAGCTTACGGGAGAAGTATGGCTACACCTTC. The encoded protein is CASSLREKYGYTF.

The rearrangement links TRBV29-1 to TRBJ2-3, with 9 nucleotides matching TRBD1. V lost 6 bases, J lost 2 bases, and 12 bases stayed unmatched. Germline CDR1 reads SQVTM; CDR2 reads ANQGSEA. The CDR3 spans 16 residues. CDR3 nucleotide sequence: TGCAGCGTGAGACCCAGGGGACAGGGTAACACAGATACGCAGTATTTT. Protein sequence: CSVRPRGQGNTDTQYF.

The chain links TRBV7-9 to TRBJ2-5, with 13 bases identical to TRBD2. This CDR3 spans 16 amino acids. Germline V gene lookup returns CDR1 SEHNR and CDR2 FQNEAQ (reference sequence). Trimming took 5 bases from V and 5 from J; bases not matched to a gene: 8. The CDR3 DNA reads TGTGCCAGCAGCACACCCGGGACTAGCGGGGTGGAGACCCAGTACTTC. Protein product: CASSTPGTSGVETQYF.

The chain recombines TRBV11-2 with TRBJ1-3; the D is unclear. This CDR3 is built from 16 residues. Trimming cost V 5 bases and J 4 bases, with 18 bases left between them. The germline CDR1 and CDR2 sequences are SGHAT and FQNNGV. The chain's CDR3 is CASSLSQGSGGNTIYF. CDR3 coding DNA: TGTGCCAGCAGCCTGTCCCAAGGGTCGGGAGGAAACACCATATATTTT.

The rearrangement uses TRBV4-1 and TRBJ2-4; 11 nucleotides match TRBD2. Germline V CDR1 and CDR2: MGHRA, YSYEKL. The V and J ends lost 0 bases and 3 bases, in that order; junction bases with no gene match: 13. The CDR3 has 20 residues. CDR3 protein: CASSQDSGASGGRDKNIQYF. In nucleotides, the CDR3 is TGCGCCAGCAGCCAAGATTCAGGGGCTAGCGGGGGGCGGGACAAAAACATTCAGTACTTC.

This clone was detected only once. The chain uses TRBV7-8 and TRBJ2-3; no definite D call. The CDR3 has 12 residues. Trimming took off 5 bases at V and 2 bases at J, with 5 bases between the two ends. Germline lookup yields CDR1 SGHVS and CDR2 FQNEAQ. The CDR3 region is CASSLFTDTQYF. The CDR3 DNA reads TGTGCCAGCAGCCTATTCACAGATACGCAGTATTTT.

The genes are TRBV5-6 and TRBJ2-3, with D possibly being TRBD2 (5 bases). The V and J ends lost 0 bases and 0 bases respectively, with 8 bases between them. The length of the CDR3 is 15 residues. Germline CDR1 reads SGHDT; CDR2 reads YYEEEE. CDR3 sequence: CASSLVPGSTDTQYF. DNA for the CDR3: TGTGCCAGCAGCTTGGTACCGGGGAGCACAGATACGCAGTATTTT.

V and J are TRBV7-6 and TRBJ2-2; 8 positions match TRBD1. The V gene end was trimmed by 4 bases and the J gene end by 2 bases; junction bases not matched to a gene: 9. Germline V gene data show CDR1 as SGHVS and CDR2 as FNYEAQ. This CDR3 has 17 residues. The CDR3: CASSWTLAGGNTGELFF. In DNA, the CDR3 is TGTGCCAGCAGCTGGACATTGGCAGGGGGCAACACCGGGGAGCTGTTTTTT.

The CDR3 here is CASSYSAGGETQYF. Written as DNA, the CDR3 is TGTGCCAGCAGCTACTCGGCAGGAGGAGAGACCCAGTACTTC. This chain connects TRBV7-7 to TRBJ2-5, with TRBD2 as a possible D gene (5 bases). The V end was cut by 4 bases, the J end by 4 bases, with 13 bases between. In germline, CDR1 is SSHAT, CDR2 FNYEAQ (reference sequence). The CDR3 has 14 amino acids.

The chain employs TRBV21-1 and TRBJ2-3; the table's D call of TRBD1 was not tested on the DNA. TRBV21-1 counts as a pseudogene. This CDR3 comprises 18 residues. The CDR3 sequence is CASSKTIRDRGLERTQYF. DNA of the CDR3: TGTGCCAGCAGCAAAACTATCCGGGACAGGGGCTTAGAACGTACGCAGTATTTT.

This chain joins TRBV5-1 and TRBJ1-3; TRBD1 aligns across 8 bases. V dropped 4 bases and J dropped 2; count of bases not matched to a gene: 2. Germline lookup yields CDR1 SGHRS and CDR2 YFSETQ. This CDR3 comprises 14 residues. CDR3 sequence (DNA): TGCGCCAGCAGCCCACAGGGGGCTGGAAACACCATATATTTT. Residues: CASSPQGAGNTIYF.

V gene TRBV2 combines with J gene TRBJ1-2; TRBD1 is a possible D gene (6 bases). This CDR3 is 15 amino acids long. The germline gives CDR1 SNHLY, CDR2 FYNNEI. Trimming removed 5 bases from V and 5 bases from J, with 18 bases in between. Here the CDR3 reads CASSPLALTGYGYTF. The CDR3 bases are TGTGCCAGCAGTCCTCTAGCCTTGACAGGATATGGCTACACCTTC.

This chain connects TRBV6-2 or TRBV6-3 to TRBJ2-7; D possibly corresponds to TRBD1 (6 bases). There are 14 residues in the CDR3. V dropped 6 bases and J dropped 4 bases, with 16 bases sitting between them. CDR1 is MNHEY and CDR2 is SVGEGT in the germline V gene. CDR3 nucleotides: TGTGCCAGCAGCGCTTGGGACACCCGTTACGAGCAGTACGTC. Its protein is CASSAWDTRYEQYV.

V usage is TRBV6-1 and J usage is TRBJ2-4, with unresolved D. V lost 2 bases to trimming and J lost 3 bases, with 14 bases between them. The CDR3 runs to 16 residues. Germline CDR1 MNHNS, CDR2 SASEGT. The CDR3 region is CASSEYRGSDKNIQYF. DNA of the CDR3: TGTGCCAGCAGTGAATATCGAGGTTCTGACAAAAACATTCAGTACTTC.

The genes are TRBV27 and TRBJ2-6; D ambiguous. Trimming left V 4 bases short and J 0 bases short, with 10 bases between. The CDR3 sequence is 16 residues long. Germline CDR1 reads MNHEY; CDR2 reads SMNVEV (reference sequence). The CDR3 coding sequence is TGTGCCAGCAGTTCTGGACGGTTCTCTGGGGCCAACGTCCTGACTTTC. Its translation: CASSSGRFSGANVLTF.

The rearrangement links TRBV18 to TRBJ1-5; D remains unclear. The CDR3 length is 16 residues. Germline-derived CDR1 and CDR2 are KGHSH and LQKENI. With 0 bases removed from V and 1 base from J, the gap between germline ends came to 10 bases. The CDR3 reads CASSPPPGESNQPQHF. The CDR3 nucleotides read TGTGCCAGCTCACCACCCCCAGGAGAAAGCAATCAGCCCCAGCATTTT. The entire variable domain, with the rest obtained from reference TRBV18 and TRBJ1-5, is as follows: NAGVMQNPRHLVRRRGQEARLRCSPMKGHSHVYWYRQLPEEGLKFMVYLQKENIIDESGMPKERFSAEFPKEGPSILRIQQVVRGDSAAYFCASSPPPGESNQPQHFGDGTRLSIL.

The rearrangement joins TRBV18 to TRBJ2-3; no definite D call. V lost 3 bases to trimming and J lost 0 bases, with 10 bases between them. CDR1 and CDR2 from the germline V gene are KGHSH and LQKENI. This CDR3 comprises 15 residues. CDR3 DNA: TGTGCCAGCTCACCGGAGTTCTTAAGCACAGATACGCAGTATTTT. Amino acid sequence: CASSPEFLSTDTQYF. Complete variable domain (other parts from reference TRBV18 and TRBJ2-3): NAGVMQNPRHLVRRRGQEARLRCSPMKGHSHVYWYRQLPEEGLKFMVYLQKENIIDESGMPKERFSAEFPKEGPSILRIQQVVRGDSAAYFCASSPEFLSTDTQYFGPGTRLTVL.

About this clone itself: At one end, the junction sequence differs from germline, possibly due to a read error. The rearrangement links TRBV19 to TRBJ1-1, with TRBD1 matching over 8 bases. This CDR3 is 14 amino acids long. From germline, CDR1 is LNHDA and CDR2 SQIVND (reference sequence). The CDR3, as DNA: TGTGCCAGTAGTCTAGATCACGGGACAGGCCTTCTTATATTT. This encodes CASSLDHGTGLLIF.

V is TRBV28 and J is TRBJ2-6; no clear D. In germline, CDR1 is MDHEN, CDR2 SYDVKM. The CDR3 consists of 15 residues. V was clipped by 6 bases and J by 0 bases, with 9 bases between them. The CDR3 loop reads CASSSESSGANVLTF. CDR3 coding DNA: TGTGCCAGCAGCTCAGAGAGCTCTGGGGCCAACGTCCTGACTTTC. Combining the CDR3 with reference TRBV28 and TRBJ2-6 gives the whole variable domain DVKVTQSSRYLVKRTGEKVFLECVQDMDHENMFWYRQDPGLGLRLIYFSYDVKMKEKGDIPEGYSVSREKKERFSLILESASTNQTSMYLCASSSESSGANVLTFGAGSRLTVL.